This record covers a single T cell receptor (beta chain). Profiling relied on immunoSEQ multiplex PCR, and the TCRdb table lists in-frame clones only, not all of them. The repertoire holds under 500,000 clones, with around 89% as singletons. The V segment lost 3 bases and the J segment 5 bases; nucleotides outside the gene matches: 3. The CDR3 is 13 residues long. From germline, CDR1 is LNHDA and CDR2 SQIVND (reference sequence). The data were obtained in a study of blood T cell repertoires in COVID-19. Sequencing input: peripheral blood. The chain recombines TRBV19 with TRBJ2-7; 8 positions agree with TRBD2. The receptor comes from a woman aged 25 to 39 with acute or convalescent COVID-19. CDR3 in amino acids: CASSMSGGDEQYF. The DNA of the CDR3 is TGTGCCAGTAGTATGAGCGGGGGAGACGAGCAGTACTTC.